This section outlines one T cell receptor (beta chain) sequence together with its context. This clonotype came up a few times. It lacks a known antigen. The sample holds no much larger clone one base away, and base qualities are not on file. Stable Graves' hyperthyroidism was defined as the absence of progression to ophthalmopathy over 18 months of follow-up. Hyperthyroidism patients were aged 18 to 65 years and newly diagnosed, with disease duration of less than 2 months. Exclusion was applied to patients with uncontrolled infections, other autoimmune diseases, pregnancy or lactation. Diagnoses were based on clinical symptoms, serum thyroxine and TRAb, thyroid ultrasound and orbital computed tomography. PBMCs were isolated from more than 9 ml of fresh peripheral blood by Ficoll-Paque density gradient centrifugation. Total RNA was extracted with Trizol reagent, and quality was checked on an Agilent 2100 Bioanalyzer.

This record comes from a study of T cells in Graves' hyperthyroidism and ophthalmopathy (dated by TCRdb to between 2017 and 2020). Notes on the research overall: Peripheral blood samples were taken at initial diagnosis, before any treatment was given. Prospective prediction of ophthalmopathy was tested in an independent validation cohort of under 20 hyperthyroidism patients and 17 patients who later progressed to ophthalmopathy. The 100 discovery patients were divided at random into training and test sets in a 7:3 ratio. After blood sampling, hyperthyroidism patients were treated with methimazole at a starting dose of 30 mg daily, and ophthalmopathy patients were treated with high-dose intravenous methylprednisolone. The study also compared thyroid tissue and blood T-cell repertoires from several Graves' hyperthyroidism patients. A discovery cohort of roughly 100 patients, 43 with Graves' ophthalmopathy and approximately 57 with stable Graves' hyperthyroidism, was used to find distinguishing TCR V-J signatures. TCR Vbeta CDR3 sequencing of roughly 140 peripheral blood samples (43 ophthalmopathy, over 70 hyperthyroidism and approximately 17 progressor patients) is reported in the paper.

The paper as a whole reports these results and caveats: During validation, the model predicted progression to ophthalmopathy a median of about 6.3 months ahead of onset, with more than 55% sensitivity and 72.22% specificity. Sample size was not statistically predetermined, and blinding of investigators to group allocation was not performed. In cross-validation, a model built on a 13 V-J signature told ophthalmopathy apart from stable hyperthyroidism with about 90% sensitivity and approximately 81% specificity, and in testing the same model reached 80%/75%. Most expanded thyroid clonotypes (frequency above 0.001) were also detected in blood, suggesting blood repertoires may reflect thyroid immune responses.

Amplification of TCR beta CDR3 regions was carried out from RNA transcripts. The first round of RT-PCR for the TCR CDR3 was performed with the HTBI primer set and the Qiagen OneStep RT-PCR kit. The libraries were constructed in a second round of multiplex PCR and then size-selected and purified. The libraries were sequenced on an Illumina HiSeq2000 using paired-end 100 bp reads. The original pipeline was this. Raw data were processed with SOAPnuke, discarding reads with adapters, uncalled bases, mean Phred below 15, or no exact constant-primer or identifier match. COPE v1.2.5 was used to merge the high-quality paired reads, and each unique nucleotide sequence was defined as a clonotype. MiTCR v1.1 was used to align the clonotypes against IMGT TRBV, TRBD and TRBJ reference segments. The analysis included only V-J combinations with a frequency above 0.0001, which together covered about 99% of the repertoires. The TCS score was defined as F50 (clonal expansion) divided by E x V (chaos), with BLOSUM62-based TCRdist calculated between CDR3 peptides within each V-J. Welch's t-statistics and random forest reduced roughly 530 V-J features to 10 to 15, which were used in a naive Bayes classifier (R e1071). TCRdb trimmed the raw reads at Q25, called clones with MiXCR and kept productive beta chains. Here each entry gathers all rows of one CDR3 protein and keeps the most common genes and DNA. TCRdb, not the authors, supplied the V and J calls. The sample data list more than 450,000 distinct CDR3 sequences, and around 13% of these were observed just once. The ten largest clones take up approximately 15% of the sample.

The germline V gene supplies CDR1 MDHEN and CDR2 SYDVKM. The CDR3 starts with the cysteine, ends with the phenylalanine, and has 16 residues. Only the CDR3 DNA is retained, 48 bases long and in frame from the first base. Trimming removed 5 bases from V and 3 bases from J, leaving 20 bases between the germline ends. This sequence originates from a woman between 40 and 55 years old with Graves' hyperthyroidism. Material for sequencing was blood. This receptor chain uses TRBV28 and TRBJ2-7; the D gene is perhaps TRBD1, on 6 matching bases. In nucleotide form, the sequence is TGTGCCAGCAGTGGTACGGGACAACTATACCGCTACGAGCAGTACTTC. Its protein reads: CASSGTGQLYRYEQYF.